The rows below give T cell receptor beta chains drawn from one sample of a study of PD-L1 blockade in urothelial cancer. Sequencing was performed with immunoSEQ multiplex PCR; in TCRdb, only in-frame clones are kept and a portion is missing. This repertoire shows approximately 65,000 clones, 85% to 90% found once; its top ten account for less than 3.5%. The input for sequencing was PBMCs, taken around atezolizumab (anti-PD-L1) treatment. The receptors were gathered from a man in his 60s with urothelial cancer. Both conserved end residues are part of each CDR3. D genes are given only for firm matches. Some rows have no size entry. The others give once, few or many, or a class for an expanded clone.

TRBJ2-3	TRBV5-1	NA	NA	TGCGCCAGCAGCTTGGCCACGTTCGGGATAGATACGCAGTATTTT	CASSLATFGIDTQYF
TRBJ1-4	TRBV10-3	NA	TRBD1	TGTGCCATCAAACGGACAGGGACGGATGAAAAACTGTTTTTT	CAIKRTGTDEKLFF
TRBJ1-5	TRBV28	NA	NA	TGTGCCAGCAGACGAGACAGGAGTAGCAATCAGCCCCAGCATTTT	CASRRDRSSNQPQHF
TRBJ2-3	TRBV10-3	few	TRBD2	TGTGCCATCAGTGAGTCTGACGGGCCTAGCGGGTTTTATTTT	CAISESDGPSGFYF
TRBJ1-5	TRBV6-1	NA	TRBD1	TGTGCCAGCAGTGGACAGGGGGCTAATCAGCCCCAGCATTTT	CASSGQGANQPQHF
TRBJ1-4	TRBV7-8	NA	TRBD1	TGTGCCAGCAGCTCAGCCGCAGGGGGGACTAATGAAAAACTGTTTTTT	CASSSAAGGTNEKLFF
TRBJ2-5	TRBV25-1	NA	TRBD1	TGTGCCAGCAGTGAATTGACAGGGCGTGTCAGAGAGACCCAGTACTTC	CASSELTGRVRETQYF
TRBJ2-1	TRBV7-9	once	TRBD2	TGTGCCAGCAGGACTAGCGGGGGGGCCTACAATGAGCAGTTCTTC	CASRTSGGAYNEQFF
TRBJ2-3	TRBV6-4	NA	TRBD2	TGTGCCAGCAGCCCCGGGGGGACTAGCACAGATACGCAGTATTTT	CASSPGGTSTDTQYF
TRBJ2-7	TRBV18	NA	TRBD1	TGTGCCAGCTCACCAACGGACAGGGGGCCCTACGAGCAGTACTTC	CASSPTDRGPYEQYF
TRBJ2-2	TRBV6-1	NA	NA	TGTGCCAGTCGGACAGCTAACACCGGGGAGCTGTTTTTT	CASRTANTGELFF
TRBJ2-1	TRBV7-9	NA	TRBD1	TGTGCCAGCAGCTTATCCGGGACAGGGGGCTTTGAGCAGTTCTTC	CASSLSGTGGFEQFF
TRBJ2-7	TRBV5-6	NA	NA	TGTGCCAGCAGGTCTAACGGGGTCAACTACGAGCAGTACTTC	CASRSNGVNYEQYF
TRBJ2-1	TRBV2	NA	TRBD2	TGTGCCAGCAGCCTAGGCGGCGGGGGGGACTCCTACAATGAGCAGTTCTTC	CASSLGGGGDSYNEQFF
TRBJ2-7	TRBV5-6	NA	NA	TGTGCCAGCAGCTTGCGCTCCTACGAGCAGTACTTC	CASSLRSYEQYF
TRBJ2-5	TRBV7-2	NA	NA	TGTGCCAGCAGCTCGTGGGGGGAGTACCAAGAGACCCAGTACTTC	CASSSWGEYQETQYF
TRBJ1-4	TRBV12-5	once	NA	TGTGCTAGTGGTCTCGACAGCAGGTCTAATGAAAAACTGTTTTTT	CASGLDSRSNEKLFF
TRBJ1-4	TRBV5-1	NA	TRBD1	TGCGCCAGCAGCTTGGCCAGGGGGGAGAATGAAAAACTGTTTTTT	CASSLARGENEKLFF
TRBJ2-5	TRBV4-1	NA	TRBD1	TGCGCCAGCAGCCAAGAACGGGCCGGGACAAGGGGGCCTAGGTACTTC	CASSQERAGTRGPRYF
TRBJ1-2	TRBV10-3	NA	NA	TGTGCCATCAGTTCGCTTGCGGAGCTTGGCTACACCTTC	CAISSLAELGYTF
TRBJ1-1	TRBV5-5	NA	NA	TGTGCCAGCAGTATAATTCATAGCACTGAAGCTTTCTTT	CASSIIHSTEAFF
TRBJ1-1	TRBV7-2	NA	NA	TGTGCCAGCAGTGTCAGACAGAGGAACACTGAAGCTTTCTTT	CASSVRQRNTEAFF
TRBJ2-6	TRBV9	NA	NA	TGTGCCAGCAGCGGACGACAGGTGTCTGGGGCCAACGTCCTGACTTTC	CASSGRQVSGANVLTF
TRBJ2-2	TRBV4-2	NA	TRBD1	TGTGCCAGCAGCCAAGACCTGACAGGGCCAACCGGGGAGCTGTTTTTT	CASSQDLTGPTGELFF
TRBJ2-2	TRBV28	NA	NA	TGTGCCAGCAGTTTAGCCAGGGACACCGGGGAGCTGTTTTTT	CASSLARDTGELFF